This TCR beta chain was sequenced for a study of OX40 agonist ivuxolimab in advanced cancers. Study as a whole: A male proportion of approximately 80% was recorded, with mean age approximately 57 years and range roughly 23 to 85.

The CDR3 spans 19 residues. V lost 5 bases and J lost 6; bases outside the gene matches: 13. Germline assignment: CDR1 SGHTA and CDR2 FQGTGA. TCRdb keeps only in-frame clones here, not all; method: immunoSEQ multiplex PCR. The sample lists tens of thousands of clones, roughly 93% occurring once. Sequencing was performed on CD4+ or CD8+ T cells sorted from blood, taken in a trial of the OX40 agonist ivuxolimab. The J gene is TRBJ2-1, the V gene TRBV7-3; 16 bases map to TRBD2. This sequence was found in an adult with an advanced solid tumor such as melanoma, head and neck, liver or kidney cancer. Written as DNA, the CDR3 is TGTGCCAGCAGCCGTTCGGGACTAGCGGGAGGGCCAAACAGCAATGAGCAGTTCTTC. Its protein is CASSRSGLAGGPNSNEQFF.